This T cell receptor beta chain is drawn from a study of blood T cell repertoires in COVID-19. With 5 bases clipped from V and 4 bases from J, the junction kept 15 bases outside the gene matches. This CDR3 comprises 18 residues. CDR1 and CDR2 from the germline V gene are MNHEY and SMNVEV (reference sequence). The assay was immunoSEQ multiplex PCR, and TCRdb's table has in-frame clones only and misses some. The sample lists 80,000 to 100,000 clones, around two thirds occurring once. The Seattle patients joined while their infection was active and were tracked longitudinally afterward. This rearrangement joins TRBV27 to TRBJ2-5; 11 positions agree with TRBD2. This TCR was recovered from a man between 65 and 85 years old with COVID-19, enrolled during active disease. The sample was peripheral blood. CDR3 region: CASSPQQTSGRLRETQYF. CDR3 sequence (DNA): TGTGCCAGCAGTCCTCAGCAAACTAGCGGGAGACTTCGAGAGACCCAGTACTTC.